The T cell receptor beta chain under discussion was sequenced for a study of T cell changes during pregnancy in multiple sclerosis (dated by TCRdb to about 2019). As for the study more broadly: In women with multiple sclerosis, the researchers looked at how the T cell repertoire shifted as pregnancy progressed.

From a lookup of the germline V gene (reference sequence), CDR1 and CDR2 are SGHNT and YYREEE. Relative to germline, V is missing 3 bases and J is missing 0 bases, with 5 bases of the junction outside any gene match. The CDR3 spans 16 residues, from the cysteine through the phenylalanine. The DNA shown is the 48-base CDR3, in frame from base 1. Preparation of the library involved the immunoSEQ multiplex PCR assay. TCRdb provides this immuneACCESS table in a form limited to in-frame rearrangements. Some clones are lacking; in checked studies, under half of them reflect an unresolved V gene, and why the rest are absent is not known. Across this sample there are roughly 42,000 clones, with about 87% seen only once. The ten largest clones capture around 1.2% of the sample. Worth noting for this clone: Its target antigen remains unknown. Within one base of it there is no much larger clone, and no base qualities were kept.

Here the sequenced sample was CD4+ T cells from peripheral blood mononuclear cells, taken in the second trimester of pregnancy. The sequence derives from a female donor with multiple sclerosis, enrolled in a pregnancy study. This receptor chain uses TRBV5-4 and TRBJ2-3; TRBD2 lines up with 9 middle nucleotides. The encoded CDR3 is CASSSPSGMSTDTQYF. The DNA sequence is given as TGTGCCAGCAGCTCACCTAGCGGGATGAGCACAGATACGCAGTATTTT.